This TCR beta chain stems from a study of blood T cells in healthy people across ages. PCR was performed a second time for roughly 6 to 12 cycles using a sample-barcoded 5' primer and a J-beta primer mix. Researchers report that a template-switch adaptor with 12 random nucleotides tagged each cDNA molecule. Via MiXCR, TCRdb re-called the 5' RACE reads, giving one row per CDR3 protein. This sample yields around 850,000 distinct CDR3 sequences, of which approximately 35% are seen a single time; under 15% belongs to the top ten. Study observations and caveats: Aged donors had fewer naive CD4+ cells and lower diversity than long-lived donors. Strongly correlated with naive T cell percentage was TCR beta diversity.

This CDR3 contains 15 residues. Unmatched junction bases numbered 6, after V lost 3 bases and J lost 5 bases. Concerning this clonotype itself: Its antigen is as yet unknown.

This chain uses TRBV12-3 or TRBV12-4 with TRBJ2-2, with 7 bases matching TRBD2. Sequencing was performed on blood. The clonotype comes from a man aged 18-30 years in good health. The CDR3 loop is CASSLGGAGTGELFF. The CDR3, as DNA: TGTGCCAGCAGTTTGGGAGGGGCCGGTACCGGGGAGCTGTTTTTT.